Each of the 2 T cell receptor beta chains below was sequenced from the same sample in a study of blood T cells in healthy people across ages. The authors ran a second PCR of roughly 7 to 11 cycles using a sample-barcoded 5' primer and a J-beta primer mix. TCRdb passed the 5' RACE reads through MiXCR, listing each CDR3 protein once. The sample lists roughly 1.5 million distinct CDR3 sequences; approximately 39% were seen once. Sequences were obtained from blood. All receptors come from a woman between 18 and 29 years old in good health.

CDR3 amino acids: CAIKIQEANYGYTF. CDR3 DNA: TGTGCCATCAAGATACAGGAAGCTAACTATGGCTACACCTTC. The chain couples TRBV10-3 to TRBJ1-2, with a weak D call TRBD1 (5 bases). Trimming cost V 7 bases and J 0 bases, with 12 bases left between them. The CDR3 contains 14 residues. In germline, CDR1 is ENHRY, CDR2 SYGVKD.

This chain connects TRBV9 to TRBJ2-1; 14 nucleotides align to TRBD2. The CDR3 totals 18 residues. Losses at the gene ends were 3 bases for V and 6 bases for J; bases not matched to a gene: 11. The germline CDR1 and CDR2 sequences are SGDLS and YYNGEE. The CDR3 here is CASSGGGGTSGSFNEQFF. In DNA form, the CDR3 reads TGTGCCAGCAGCGGAGGTGGGGGGACTAGCGGGAGTTTCAATGAGCAGTTCTTC.